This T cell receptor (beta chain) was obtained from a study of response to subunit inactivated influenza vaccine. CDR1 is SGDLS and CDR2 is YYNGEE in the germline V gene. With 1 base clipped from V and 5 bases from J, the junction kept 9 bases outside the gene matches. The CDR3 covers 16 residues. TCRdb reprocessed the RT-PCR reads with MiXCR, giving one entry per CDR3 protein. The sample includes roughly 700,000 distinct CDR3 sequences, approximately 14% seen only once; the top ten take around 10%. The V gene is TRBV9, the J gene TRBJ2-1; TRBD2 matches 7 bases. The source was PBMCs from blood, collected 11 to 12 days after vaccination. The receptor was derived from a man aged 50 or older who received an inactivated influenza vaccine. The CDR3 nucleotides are TGTGCCAGCAGCGTATCGGGCGGGAGACTTGACAATGAGCAGTTCTTC. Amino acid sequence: CASSVSGGRLDNEQFF.